The source of this TCR beta chain is a study of beta chain features in type 1 diabetes. Background on the study: Age, gender and cell yields were alike across patients and healthy donors.

This clone was picked up many times. Its antigen is not identified. V was shortened by 1 base and J by 7 bases, with 10 bases between the two germline ends. The CDR3 runs to 13 residues. Per germline, CDR1 SGHAT and CDR2 FQNNGV. Overall study findings and caveats: A cDNA-based sequencing approach could over-represent cells with high TCR expression. Within each of all four CD4+ subsets, Type 1 diabetes patients had TCRB CDR3s that were moderately but significantly shorter.

Expressed TCRB transcripts were sequenced because the entire RNA isolate underwent reverse transcription. Average reads for naive, central memory and regulatory T cell samples were about 3.57 million. The assay was immunoSEQ multiplex PCR, and TCRdb's table has in-frame clones only and misses some. This table has more than 300,000 clones, approximately 10% appearing once. The sequencing sample was made of central memory CD4+ T cells from blood. The sequence was collected from a man younger than 45 with type 1 diabetes. V is TRBV11-2 and J is TRBJ1-2; D is undetermined. CDR3 in amino acids: CASSLGLGAGYTF. CDR3 sequence (DNA): TGTGCCAGCAGCTTAGGGCTGGGTGCTGGCTACACCTTC. The entire variable domain, with the rest obtained from reference TRBV11-2 and TRBJ1-2, is as follows: EAGVAQSPRYKIIEKRQSVAFWCNPISGHATLYWYQQILGQGPKLLIQFQNNGVVDDSQLPKDRFSAERLKGVDSTLKIQPAKLEDSAVYLCASSLGLGAGYTFGSGTRLTVV.